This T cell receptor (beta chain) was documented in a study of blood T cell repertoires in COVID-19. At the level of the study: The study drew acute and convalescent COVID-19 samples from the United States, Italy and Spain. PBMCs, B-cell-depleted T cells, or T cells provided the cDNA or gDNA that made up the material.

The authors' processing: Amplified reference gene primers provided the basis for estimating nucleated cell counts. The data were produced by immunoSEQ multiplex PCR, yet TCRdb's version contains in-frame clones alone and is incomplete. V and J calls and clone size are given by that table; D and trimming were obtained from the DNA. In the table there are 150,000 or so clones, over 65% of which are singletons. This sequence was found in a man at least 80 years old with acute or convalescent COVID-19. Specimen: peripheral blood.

CDR3 sequence reads: CASSQDGSPGQVSLRGNTIYF. CDR3 DNA: TGTGCCAGCAGCCAAGACGGCTCACCGGGACAGGTTTCGCTGAGAGGAAACACCATATATTTT. V usage is TRBV3-1 (or the pseudogene TRBV3-2) and J usage is TRBJ1-3; 8 nucleotides line up with TRBD1. The CDR3 contains 21 residues. Germline assignment: CDR1 LGHDT and CDR2 YNNKEL (reference sequence). Trimming removed 0 bases from V and 4 bases from J; junction bases left unmatched: 20.